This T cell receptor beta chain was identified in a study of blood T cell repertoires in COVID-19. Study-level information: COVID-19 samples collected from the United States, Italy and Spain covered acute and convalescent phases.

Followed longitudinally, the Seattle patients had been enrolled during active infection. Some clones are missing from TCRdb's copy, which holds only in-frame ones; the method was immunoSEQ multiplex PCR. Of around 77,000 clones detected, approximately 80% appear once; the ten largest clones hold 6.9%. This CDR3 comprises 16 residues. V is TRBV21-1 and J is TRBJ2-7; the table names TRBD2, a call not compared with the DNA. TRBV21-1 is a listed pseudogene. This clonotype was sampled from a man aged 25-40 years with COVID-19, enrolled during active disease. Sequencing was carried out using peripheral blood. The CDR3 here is CASSSQGASGRYEQYF. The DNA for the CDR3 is TGTGCCAGCAGCTCTCAAGGGGCTAGCGGGAGGTACGAGCAGTACTTC.